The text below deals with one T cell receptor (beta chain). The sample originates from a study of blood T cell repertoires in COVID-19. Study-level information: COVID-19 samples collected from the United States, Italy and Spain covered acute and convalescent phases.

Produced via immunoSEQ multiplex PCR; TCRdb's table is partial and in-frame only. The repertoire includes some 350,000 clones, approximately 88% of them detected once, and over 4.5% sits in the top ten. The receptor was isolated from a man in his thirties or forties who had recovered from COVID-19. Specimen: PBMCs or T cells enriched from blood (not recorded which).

In DNA form, the CDR3 reads TGTGCCAGCAGTTTATTCCCCCCGGGACTGAATTCCTACAATGAGCAGTTCTTC. It codes for CASSLFPPGLNSYNEQFF. This chain links TRBV27 with TRBJ2-1; the D gene is possibly TRBD2 (6 bases). CDR1 is MNHEY and CDR2 is SMNVEV in the germline V gene (reference sequence). The V end lost 1 base, the J end lost 1 base, and 17 bases lay between the germline ends. The CDR3 totals 18 residues.